This entry describes one T cell receptor (beta chain). The antigen is not known. The CDR3 length is 16 residues. The junction had 4 bases not matched to a gene; V was cut back by 4 bases and J by 0 bases. Germline loops: CDR1 SGHTA, CDR2 FQGTGA. The sample is drawn from a study of OX40 agonist ivuxolimab in advanced cancers. Here immunoSEQ multiplex PCR was the method, and the copy in TCRdb shows in-frame clones only, minus some. The sample lists 55,000 to 65,000 clones, approximately 90% occurring once. Findings and limits, study-wide: Clonal expansion among partial responders at 0.1-3.0 mg/kg ranked near the lowest.

This specimen consisted of CD4+ or CD8+ T cells sorted from blood, obtained in a trial of the OX40 agonist ivuxolimab. The sequence came from an adult with an advanced solid tumor such as melanoma, head and neck, liver or kidney cancer. This chain uses TRBV7-3 with TRBJ2-3; 10 bases fit TRBD2. CDR3 amino acids: CASSSVAGGSTDTQYF. The CDR3 DNA reads as TGTGCCAGCAGCTCGGTAGCGGGGGGAAGCACAGATACGCAGTATTTT. The full variable domain, rest sourced from reference TRBV7-3 and TRBJ2-3, is GAGVSQTPSNKVTEKGKYVELRCDPISGHTALYWYRQSLGQGPEFLIYFQGTGAADDSGLPNDRFFAVRPEGSVSTLKIQRTERGDSAVYLCASSSVAGGSTDTQYFGPGTRLTVL.